This note documents a single TCR beta chain sequence. The antigen is undetermined. This entry comes from a study of identical twins. Overall study findings and caveats: Cross-sectional statistical analysis, not tracking of the same donors, underpinned the conclusions. The study found weaker excess twin sharing in beta out-of-frame sequences. Twin sharing of out-of-frame TCR alpha was underestimated by models in monozygotic pairs.

Each CDR3 protein gets one entry after TCRdb re-called the 5' RACE reads with MiXCR. The repertoire holds under 300,000 distinct CDR3 sequences, with about 12% as singletons. The germline gives CDR1 MDHEN, CDR2 SYDVKM. This CDR3 contains 16 residues. V lost 1 base and J 4 bases, leaving 14 bases between the germline ends. The same data also went into a second study, on yellow fever vaccine responses in identical twins.

Source material: memory (CD45RO+) T cells sorted from blood. V gene TRBV28 combines with J gene TRBJ2-1; D gene uncertain. The clonotype originates from a young woman in good health. CDR3 nucleotides: TGTGCCAGCAGTTTATCGCTAGGGCTCGGATACAATGAGCAGTTCTTC. Amino acids: CASSLSLGLGYNEQFF.